This T cell receptor beta chain originates from a study of graft-versus-host responses after intestinal transplantation. A single count supports this clone. Its antigen is unidentified. There are 14 residues in the CDR3. Germline V gives CDR1 SQVTM, CDR2 ANQGSEA. TCRdb's copy holds only in-frame clones and misses some; the assay was immunoSEQ multiplex PCR. Here the sample spans about 35,000 clones, more than 85% being singletons. This receptor was identified in a human donor who was the organ donor for an intestinal transplant. This sample comprised unstimulated CD8+ T cells sorted from spleen or lymph node cells, obtained before transplant. The V call is TRBV29-1, the J call TRBJ2-5, with D possibly being TRBD2 (5 bases). Gene TRBJ2-7 matches the end of the DNA better, so the J call may be wrong. The CDR3 DNA is TGCAGCGTTGGAGACTACCCACTGGCGTACGAGCAGTACTTC. Translated: CSVGDYPLAYEQYF.